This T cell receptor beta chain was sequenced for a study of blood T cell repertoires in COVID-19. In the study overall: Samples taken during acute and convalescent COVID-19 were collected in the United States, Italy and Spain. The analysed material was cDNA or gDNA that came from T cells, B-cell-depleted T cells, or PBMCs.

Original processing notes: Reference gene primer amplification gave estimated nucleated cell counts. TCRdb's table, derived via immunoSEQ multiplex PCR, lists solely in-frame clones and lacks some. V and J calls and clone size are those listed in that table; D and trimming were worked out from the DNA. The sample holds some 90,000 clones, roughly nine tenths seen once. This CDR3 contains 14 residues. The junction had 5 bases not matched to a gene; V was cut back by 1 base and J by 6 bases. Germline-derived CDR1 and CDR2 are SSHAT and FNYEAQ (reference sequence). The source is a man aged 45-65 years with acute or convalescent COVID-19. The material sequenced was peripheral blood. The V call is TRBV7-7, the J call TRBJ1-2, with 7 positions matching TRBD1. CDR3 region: CASSLGTGSDGYTF. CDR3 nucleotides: TGTGCCAGCAGCTTAGGGACAGGTTCGGATGGCTACACCTTC.